This TCR beta chain is from a study of T cells in localized non-small cell lung cancer. Study-level findings and limits: Among the tissues sampled, uninvolved adjacent lung had the highest T cell clonality, above tumor.

On this clone itself: Its antigen is unknown.

Libraries were prepared by immunoSEQ multiplex PCR; TCRdb keeps only in-frame clonotypes and omits some of them. Here the sample spans 18,000 or so clones, 89% being singletons. The CDR3 sequence is 11 residues long. CDR1 is SGHVS, CDR2 FNYEAQ, per germline. V was cut by 1 base and J by 3 bases, with 1 base left in between. The sample was peripheral blood, taken before any cancer treatment. The rearrangement joins TRBV7-6 to TRBJ2-7; no clear D. The TCR was taken from a man between 35 and 75 years old with stage I lung adenocarcinoma. The CDR3 coding sequence is TGTGCCAGCAGCTTAGACTACGAGCAGTACTTC. Translated: CASSLDYEQYF.